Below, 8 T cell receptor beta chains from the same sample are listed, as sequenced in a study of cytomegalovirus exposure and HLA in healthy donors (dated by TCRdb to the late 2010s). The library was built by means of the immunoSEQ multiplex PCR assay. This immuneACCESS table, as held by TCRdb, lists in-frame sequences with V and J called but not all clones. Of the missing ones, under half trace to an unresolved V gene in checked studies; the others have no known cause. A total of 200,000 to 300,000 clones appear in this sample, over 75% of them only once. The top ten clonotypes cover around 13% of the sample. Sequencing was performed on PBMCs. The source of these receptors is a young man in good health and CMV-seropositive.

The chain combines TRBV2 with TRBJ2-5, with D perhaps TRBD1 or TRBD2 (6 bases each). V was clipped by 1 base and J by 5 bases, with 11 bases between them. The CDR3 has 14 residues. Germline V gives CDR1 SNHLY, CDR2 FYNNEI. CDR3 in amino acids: CASSEEGGGETQYF. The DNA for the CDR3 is TGTGCCAGCAGTGAAGAGGGGGGTGGTGAGACCCAGTACTTC.

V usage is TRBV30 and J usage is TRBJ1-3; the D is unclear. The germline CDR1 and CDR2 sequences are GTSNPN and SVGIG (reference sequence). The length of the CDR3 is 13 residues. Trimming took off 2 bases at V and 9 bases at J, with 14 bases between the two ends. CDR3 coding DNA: TGTGCCTGGAGTTACGCCGGCGGGTTCACCATATATTTT. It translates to CAWSYAGGFTIYF.

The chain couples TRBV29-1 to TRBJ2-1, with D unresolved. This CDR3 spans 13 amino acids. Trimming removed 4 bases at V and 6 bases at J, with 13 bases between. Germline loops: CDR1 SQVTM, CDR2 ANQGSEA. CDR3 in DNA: TGCAGCGTTGTGGTCATTTCCGGCAATGAGCAGTTCTTC. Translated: CSVVVISGNEQFF.

As DNA, the CDR3 is TGTGCCAGCAGAGCAGAGTGGGCCGGGGAGCTGTTTTTT. Translation gives CASRAEWAGELFF. This chain links TRBV11-2 with TRBJ2-2; D remains ambiguous. This CDR3 region has 13 residues. Germline V gene data show CDR1 as SGHAT and CDR2 as FQNNGV. Trimming left V 6 bases short and J 6 bases short, with 11 bases between.

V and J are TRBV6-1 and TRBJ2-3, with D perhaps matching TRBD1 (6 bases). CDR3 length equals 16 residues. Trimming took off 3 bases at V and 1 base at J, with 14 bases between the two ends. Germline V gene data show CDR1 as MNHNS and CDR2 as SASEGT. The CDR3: CASSEAATGRTDTQYF. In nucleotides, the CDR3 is TGTGCCAGCAGTGAGGCCGCGACAGGACGCACAGATACGCAGTATTTT.

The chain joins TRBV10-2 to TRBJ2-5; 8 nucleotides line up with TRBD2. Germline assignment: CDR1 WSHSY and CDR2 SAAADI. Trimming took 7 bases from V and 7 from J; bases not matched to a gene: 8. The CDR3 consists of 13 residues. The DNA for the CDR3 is TGCGCCAGCACCCCGGGAGGGTATGGGACCCAGTACTTC. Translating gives CASTPGGYGTQYF.

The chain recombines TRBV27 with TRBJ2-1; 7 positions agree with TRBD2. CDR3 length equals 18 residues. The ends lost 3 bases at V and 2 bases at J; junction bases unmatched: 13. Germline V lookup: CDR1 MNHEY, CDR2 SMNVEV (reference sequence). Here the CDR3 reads CASSLGGGPHSTYNEQFF. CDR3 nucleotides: TGTGCCAGCAGTTTGGGGGGAGGGCCACATTCTACCTACAATGAGCAGTTCTTC.

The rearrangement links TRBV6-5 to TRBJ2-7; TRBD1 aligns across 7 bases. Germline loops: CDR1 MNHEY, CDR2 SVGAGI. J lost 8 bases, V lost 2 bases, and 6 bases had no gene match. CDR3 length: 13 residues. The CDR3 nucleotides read TGTGCCAGCAGTTACGGGACAGACCTCCAGCAGTACTTC. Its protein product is CASSYGTDLQQYF.